This T cell receptor (beta chain) was sequenced during a study of T cell changes during pregnancy in multiple sclerosis. Sequencing was performed with immunoSEQ multiplex PCR; in TCRdb, only in-frame clones are kept and a portion is missing. Among roughly 30,000 clones listed, around 89% were seen once. The CDR3 loop spans 15 amino acids. With V trimmed by 4 bases and J by 4 bases, 0 bases remained unmatched. Looked up from germline, CDR1 is MRHNA and CDR2 is SNTAGT. The receptor's source is a female donor in good health, enrolled as a control in a pregnancy study. The rearrangement joins TRBV6-4 to TRBJ2-3; the match to TRBD2 covers 15 bases. The sequences come from CD4+ T cells from peripheral blood mononuclear cells, collected in the first trimester of pregnancy. This CDR3 is CASSGTSGGADTQYF. The CDR3 DNA reads TGTGCCAGCAGTGGGACTAGCGGGGGGGCAGATACGCAGTATTTT.